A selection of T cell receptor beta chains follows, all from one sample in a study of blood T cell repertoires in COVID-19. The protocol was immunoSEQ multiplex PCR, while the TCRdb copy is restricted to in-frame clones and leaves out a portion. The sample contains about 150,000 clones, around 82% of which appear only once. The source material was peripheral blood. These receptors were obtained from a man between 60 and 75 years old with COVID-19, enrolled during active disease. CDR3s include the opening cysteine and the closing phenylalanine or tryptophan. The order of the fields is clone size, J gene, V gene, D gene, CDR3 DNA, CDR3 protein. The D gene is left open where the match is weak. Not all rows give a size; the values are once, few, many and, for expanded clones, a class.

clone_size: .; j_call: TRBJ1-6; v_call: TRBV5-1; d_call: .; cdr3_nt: TGCGCCAGCAGCCTCAGCGACGGGACAAATTCACCCCTCCACTTT; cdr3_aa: CASSLSDGTNSPLHF
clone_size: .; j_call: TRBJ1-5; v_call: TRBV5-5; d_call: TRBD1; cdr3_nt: TGTGCCAGCAGCCGGACAGGGGCTAGCAATCAGCCCCAGCATTTT; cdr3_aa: CASSRTGASNQPQHF
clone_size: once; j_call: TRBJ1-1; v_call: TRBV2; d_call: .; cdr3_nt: TGTGCCAGCAGGGGTCAGGACACGATGAACACTGAAGCTTTCTTT; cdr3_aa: CASRGQDTMNTEAFF
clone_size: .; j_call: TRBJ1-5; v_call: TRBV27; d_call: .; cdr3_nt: TGTGCCAGCAGTGAAAGGACAGCCTATAGCAATCAGCCCCAGCATTTT; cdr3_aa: CASSERTAYSNQPQHF
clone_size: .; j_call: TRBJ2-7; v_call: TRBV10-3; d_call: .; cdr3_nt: TGTGCCATCAGTGAGACTCTGCGGGGAGCCTACGAGCAGTACTTC; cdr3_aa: CAISETLRGAYEQYF
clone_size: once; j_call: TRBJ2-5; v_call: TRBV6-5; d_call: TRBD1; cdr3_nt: TGTGCCAGCAGCCCCGGGACAGGGAGAGAGACCCAGTACTTC; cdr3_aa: CASSPGTGRETQYF
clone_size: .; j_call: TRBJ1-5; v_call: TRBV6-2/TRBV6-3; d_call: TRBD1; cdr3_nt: TGTGCCAGCAGTTACAGGTGGACAGGGGGCATGGAGCCCCAGCATTTT; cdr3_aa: CASSYRWTGGMEPQHF
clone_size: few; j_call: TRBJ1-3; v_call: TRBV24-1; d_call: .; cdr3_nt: TGTGCCACCAGTGATCCCATCTCTGGAAACACCATATATTTT; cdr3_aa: CATSDPISGNTIYF
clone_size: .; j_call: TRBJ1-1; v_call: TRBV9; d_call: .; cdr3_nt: TGTGCCAGCAGCGGCATACCGGGGGGACTGAACACTGAAGCTTTCTTT; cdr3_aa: CASSGIPGGLNTEAFF
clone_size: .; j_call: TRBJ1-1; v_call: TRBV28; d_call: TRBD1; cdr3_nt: TGTGCCAGCAGTCTCAGGGGGCCCTTGAACACTGAAGCTTTCTTT; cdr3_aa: CASSLRGPLNTEAFF
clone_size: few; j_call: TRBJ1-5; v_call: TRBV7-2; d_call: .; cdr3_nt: TGTGCCAGCAGCAATGCGCTAGGTAGCAATCAGCCCCAGCATTTT; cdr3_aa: CASSNALGSNQPQHF
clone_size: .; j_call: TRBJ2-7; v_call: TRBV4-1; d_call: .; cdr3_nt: TGCGCCAGCAGCTCAGCGACGGGAGCACGTTCCTACGAGCAGTACTTC; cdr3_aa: CASSSATGARSYEQYF
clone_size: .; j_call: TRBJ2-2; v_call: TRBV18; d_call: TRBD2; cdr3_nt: TGTGCCAGCTCACCGTCCGGGACTAGCTCCGGGGAGCTGTTTTTT; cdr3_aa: CASSPSGTSSGELFF
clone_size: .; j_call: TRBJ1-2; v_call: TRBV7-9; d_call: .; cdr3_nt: TGTGCCAGCAGCTATACGGGGGGGCAGGATGGCTACACCTTC; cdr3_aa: CASSYTGGQDGYTF
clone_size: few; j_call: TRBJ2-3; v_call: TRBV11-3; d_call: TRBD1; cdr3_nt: TGTGCCAGCGGATCCCGGGACAGGGGCACAGATACGCAGTATTTT; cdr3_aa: CASGSRDRGTDTQYF
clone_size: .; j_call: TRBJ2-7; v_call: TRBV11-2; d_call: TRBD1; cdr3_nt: TGTGCCAGCAGCTTAATGGGACAGTCTTCCTACGAGCAGTACTTC; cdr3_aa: CASSLMGQSSYEQYF
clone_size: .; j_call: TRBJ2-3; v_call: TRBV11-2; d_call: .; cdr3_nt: TGTGCCAGCAGCTTATTGCCAGCGGGTAACTCAGATACGCAGTATTTT; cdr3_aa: CASSLLPAGNSDTQYF
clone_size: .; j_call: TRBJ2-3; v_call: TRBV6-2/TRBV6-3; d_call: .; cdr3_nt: TGTGCCAGCAGTTACGCTCGGGAGTGGGGCACAGATACGCAGTATTTT; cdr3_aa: CASSYAREWGTDTQYF
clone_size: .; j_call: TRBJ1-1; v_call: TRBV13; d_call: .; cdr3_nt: TGTGCCAGCAGCACTGTGCGGAACACTGAAGCTTTCTTT; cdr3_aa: CASSTVRNTEAFF
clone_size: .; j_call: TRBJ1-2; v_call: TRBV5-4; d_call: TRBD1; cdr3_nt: TGTGCCAGCAGCAAGGACAGGGGGCGCTTATATGGTGGCTACACCTTC; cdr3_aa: CASSKDRGRLYGGYTF
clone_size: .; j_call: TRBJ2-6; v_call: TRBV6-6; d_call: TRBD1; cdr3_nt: TGTGCCAGCAGTCCCCGGCCGACAGGGAACTCTGGGGCCAACGTCCTGACTTTC; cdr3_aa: CASSPRPTGNSGANVLTF
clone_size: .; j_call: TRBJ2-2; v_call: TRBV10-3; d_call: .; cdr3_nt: TGTGCCATCAGTGATTTCGGGACAACAGCCGGGGAGCTGTTTTTT; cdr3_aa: CAISDFGTTAGELFF
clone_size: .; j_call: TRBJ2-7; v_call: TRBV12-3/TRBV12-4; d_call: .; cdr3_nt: TGTGCCAGCAGTTTAGGACAGTCCTACGAGCAGTACTTC; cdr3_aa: CASSLGQSYEQYF
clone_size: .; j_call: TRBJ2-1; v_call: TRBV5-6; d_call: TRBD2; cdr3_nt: TGTGCCAGCTTCTCCAGCGGGAGGCCCCCCTATGAGCAGTTCTTC; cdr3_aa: CASFSSGRPPYEQFF
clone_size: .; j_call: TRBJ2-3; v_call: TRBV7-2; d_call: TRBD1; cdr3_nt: TGTGCCAGCAGCTCCCAAGACAGGGATCTGGGGGTGCAGTATTTT; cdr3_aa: CASSSQDRDLGVQYF
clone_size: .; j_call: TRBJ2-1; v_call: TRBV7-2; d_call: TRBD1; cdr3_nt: TGTGCCAGCAGCTTTGGGGGACAGGGAAACAATGAGCAGTTCTTC; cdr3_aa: CASSFGGQGNNEQFF
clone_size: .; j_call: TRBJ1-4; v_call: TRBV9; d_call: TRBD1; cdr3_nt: TGTGCCAGCAGCAAGGGACAGGGGGCTAATGAAAAACTGTTTTTT; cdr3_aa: CASSKGQGANEKLFF
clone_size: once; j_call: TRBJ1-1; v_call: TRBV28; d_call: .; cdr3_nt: TGTGCCAGCTACCGGGGTCTGAACACTGAAGCTTTCTTT; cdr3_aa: CASYRGLNTEAFF
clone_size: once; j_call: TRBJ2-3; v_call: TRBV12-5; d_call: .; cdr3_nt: TGTGCTAGTGGTTTGGTACGTGGCGGACTAGATACGCAGTATTTT; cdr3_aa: CASGLVRGGLDTQYF
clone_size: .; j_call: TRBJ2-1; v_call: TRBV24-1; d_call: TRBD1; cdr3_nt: TGTGCCACCAGTGACCTACAGGGGGCGCGATTCGATGAGCAGTTCTTC; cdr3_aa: CATSDLQGARFDEQFF
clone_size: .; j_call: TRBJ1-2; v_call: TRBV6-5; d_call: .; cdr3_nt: TGTGCCAGTTCGACGGCCGGGGTAGGCTACACCTTC; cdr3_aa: CASSTAGVGYTF
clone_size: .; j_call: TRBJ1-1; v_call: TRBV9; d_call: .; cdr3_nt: TGTGCCAGCAGCGTAGGGGTAGGGGTAACTGAAGCTTTCTTT; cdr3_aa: CASSVGVGVTEAFF
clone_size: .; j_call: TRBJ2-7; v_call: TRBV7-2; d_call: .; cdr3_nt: TGTGCCAGCAGCTCCACCCTGACAAAGACCTACGAGCAGTACTTC; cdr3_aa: CASSSTLTKTYEQYF
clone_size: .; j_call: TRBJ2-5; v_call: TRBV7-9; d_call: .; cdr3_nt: TGTGCCAGCAGCTTAATTCTCCAGGGCCAAGAGACCCAGTACTTC; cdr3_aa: CASSLILQGQETQYF
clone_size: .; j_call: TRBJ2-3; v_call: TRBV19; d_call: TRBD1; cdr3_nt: TGTGCCAGTAGTCAAAGGACAGGGCGTCTAATTGATACGCAGTATTTT; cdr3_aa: CASSQRTGRLIDTQYF
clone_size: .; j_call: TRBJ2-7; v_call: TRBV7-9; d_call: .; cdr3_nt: TGTGCCAGCAGCCCCATAAGCACTTCCTACGAGCAGTACTTC; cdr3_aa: CASSPISTSYEQYF
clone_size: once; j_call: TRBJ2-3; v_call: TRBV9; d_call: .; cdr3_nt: TGTGCCAGCAGTCGGTCGGATACGCAGTATTTT; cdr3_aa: CASSRSDTQYF
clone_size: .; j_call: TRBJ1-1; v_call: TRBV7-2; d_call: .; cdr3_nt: TGTGCCAGCAGCTTAGTTCGGGACACTGAAGCTTTCTTT; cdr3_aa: CASSLVRDTEAFF
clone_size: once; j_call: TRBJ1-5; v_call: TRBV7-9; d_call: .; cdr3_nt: TGTGCCACCCAGACAGATAGCAATCAGCCCCAGCATTTT; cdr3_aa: CATQTDSNQPQHF
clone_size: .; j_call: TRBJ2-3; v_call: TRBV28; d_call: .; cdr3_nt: TGTGCCAGCAGTCCCCGCGGAGGCACCACAGATACGCAGTATTTT; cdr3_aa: CASSPRGGTTDTQYF
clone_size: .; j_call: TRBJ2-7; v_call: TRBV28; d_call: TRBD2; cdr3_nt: TGTGCCAGCAGTCTCTGGACTAGCGGGGGCTACGAGCAGTACTTC; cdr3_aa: CASSLWTSGGYEQYF
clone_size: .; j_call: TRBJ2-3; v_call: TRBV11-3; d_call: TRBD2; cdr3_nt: TGTGCCAGCAGCTTCACTAGCGGGGAAACAGATACGCAGTATTTT; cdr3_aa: CASSFTSGETDTQYF
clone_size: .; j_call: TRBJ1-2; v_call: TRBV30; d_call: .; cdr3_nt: TGTGCCTGGATACCCGGACTCAACTATGGCTACACCTTC; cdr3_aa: CAWIPGLNYGYTF
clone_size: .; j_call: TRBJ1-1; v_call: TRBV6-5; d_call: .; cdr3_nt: TGTGCCAGCAGTTCCTTAACAGGGACAATGGCCCCTGAAGCTTTCTTT; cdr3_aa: CASSSLTGTMAPEAFF
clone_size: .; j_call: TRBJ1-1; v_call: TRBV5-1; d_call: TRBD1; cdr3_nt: TGCGCCAGCAGCTTGGGAGCCTCGACAGGGGGTAACACTGAAGCTTTCTTT; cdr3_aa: CASSLGASTGGNTEAFF
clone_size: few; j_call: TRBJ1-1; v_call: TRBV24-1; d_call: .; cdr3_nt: TGTGCCACCAGTGGATCGGGTGTTGCCACTGAAGCTTTCTTT; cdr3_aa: CATSGSGVATEAFF
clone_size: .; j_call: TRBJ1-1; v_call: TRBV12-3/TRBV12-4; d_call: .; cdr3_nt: TGTGCCAGCAGTTTCTTCTCTCCCACTGAAGCTTTCTTT; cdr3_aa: CASSFFSPTEAFF
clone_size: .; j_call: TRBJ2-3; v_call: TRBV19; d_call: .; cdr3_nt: TGTGCCAGTAGTATATTGGGGCGGAGATACACAGATACGCAGTATTTT; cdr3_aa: CASSILGRRYTDTQYF
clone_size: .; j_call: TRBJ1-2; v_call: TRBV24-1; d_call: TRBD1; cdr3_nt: TGTGCCACCAGTGAGGCCGGACAGGGGGCGTATGGCTACACCTTC; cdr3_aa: CATSEAGQGAYGYTF
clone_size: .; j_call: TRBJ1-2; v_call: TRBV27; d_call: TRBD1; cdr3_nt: TGTGCCAGCAGTATAAACAGGGGCTTAGGCGGCTACACCTTC; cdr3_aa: CASSINRGLGGYTF
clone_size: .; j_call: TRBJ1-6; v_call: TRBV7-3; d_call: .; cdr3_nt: TGTGCCAGCAGCCTCTCGGTCGGTAGCAATTCACCCCTCCACTTT; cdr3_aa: CASSLSVGSNSPLHF
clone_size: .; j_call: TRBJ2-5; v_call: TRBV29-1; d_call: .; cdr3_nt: TGCAGCGTTGATCGGACGGAGGAAGAGACCCAGTACTTC; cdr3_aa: CSVDRTEEETQYF